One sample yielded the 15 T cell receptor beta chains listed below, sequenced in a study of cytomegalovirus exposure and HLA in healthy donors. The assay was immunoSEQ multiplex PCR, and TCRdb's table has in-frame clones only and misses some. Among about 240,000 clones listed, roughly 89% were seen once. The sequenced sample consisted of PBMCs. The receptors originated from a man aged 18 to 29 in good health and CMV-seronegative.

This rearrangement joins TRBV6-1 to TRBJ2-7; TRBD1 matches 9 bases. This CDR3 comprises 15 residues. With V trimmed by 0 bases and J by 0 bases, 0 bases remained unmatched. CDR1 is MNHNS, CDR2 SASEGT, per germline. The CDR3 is CASSEATGGSYEQYF. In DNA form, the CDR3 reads TGTGCCAGCAGTGAAGCGACAGGGGGCTCCTACGAGCAGTACTTC.

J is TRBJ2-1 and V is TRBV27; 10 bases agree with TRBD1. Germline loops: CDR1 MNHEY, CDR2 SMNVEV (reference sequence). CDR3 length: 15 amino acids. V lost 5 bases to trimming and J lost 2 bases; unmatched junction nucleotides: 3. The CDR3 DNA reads TGTGCCAGCAGTCCGGGACAGGGGCCCTACAATGAGCAGTTCTTC. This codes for CASSPGQGPYNEQFF.

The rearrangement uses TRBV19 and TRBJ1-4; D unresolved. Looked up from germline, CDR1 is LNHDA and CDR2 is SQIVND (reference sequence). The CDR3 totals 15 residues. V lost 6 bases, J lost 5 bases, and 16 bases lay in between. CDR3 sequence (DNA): TGTGCCAGTAGATCCCGACGGGGATTGAATGAAAAACTGTTTTTT. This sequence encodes CASRSRRGLNEKLFF. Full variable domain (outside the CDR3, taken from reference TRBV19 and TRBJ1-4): DGGITQSPKYLFRKEGQNVTLSCEQNLNHDAMYWYRQDPGQGLRLIYYSQIVNDFQKGDIAEGYSVSREKKESFPLTVTSAQKNPTAFYLCASRSRRGLNEKLFFGSGTQLSVL.

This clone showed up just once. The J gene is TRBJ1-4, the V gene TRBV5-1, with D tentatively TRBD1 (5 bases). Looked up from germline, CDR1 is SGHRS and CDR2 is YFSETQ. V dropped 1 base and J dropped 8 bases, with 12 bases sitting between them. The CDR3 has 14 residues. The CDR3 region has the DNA TGCGCCAGCAGCTTGACAGGTCAGGAGGAAAAACTGTTTTTT. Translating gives CASSLTGQEEKLFF.

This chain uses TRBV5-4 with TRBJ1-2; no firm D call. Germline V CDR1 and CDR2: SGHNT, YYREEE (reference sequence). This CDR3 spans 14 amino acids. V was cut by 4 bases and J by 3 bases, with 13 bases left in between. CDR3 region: CASSPRAGYYGYTF. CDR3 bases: TGTGCCAGCAGCCCCCGGGCGGGGTACTATGGCTACACCTTC.

The CDR3 sequence is CASSLLGQVYGVDQPQHF. Written as DNA, the CDR3 is TGTGCCAGCAGTTTACTAGGACAGGTTTATGGGGTGGATCAGCCCCAGCATTTT. The gene calls are TRBV28 and TRBJ1-5, with 7 nucleotides matching TRBD1. CDR3 length: 18 residues. The germline gives CDR1 MDHEN, CDR2 SYDVKM. V lost 2 bases to trimming and J lost 5 bases; unmatched junction nucleotides: 15.

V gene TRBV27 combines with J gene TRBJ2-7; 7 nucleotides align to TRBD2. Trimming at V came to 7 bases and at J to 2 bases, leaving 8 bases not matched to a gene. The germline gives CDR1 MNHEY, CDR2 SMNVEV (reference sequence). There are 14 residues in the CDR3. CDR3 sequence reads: CASNPSGATYEQYF. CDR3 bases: TGTGCCAGCAATCCGAGCGGGGCTACCTACGAGCAGTACTTC.

The CDR3 region has the DNA TGTGCCTGGAGTTCCGGGACAGCCTACGAGCAGTACTTC. Amino acid sequence: CAWSSGTAYEQYF. The chain joins TRBV30 to TRBJ2-7; TRBD1 aligns across 7 bases. Germline V gene sequence: CDR1 GTSNPN, CDR2 SVGIG (reference sequence). The CDR3 covers 13 residues. The V and J ends lost 2 bases and 2 bases, in that order; junction bases with no gene match: 3. Drawing the rest from reference TRBV30 and TRBJ2-7, the complete variable domain is SQTIHQWPATLVQPVGSPLSLECTVEGTSNPNLYWYRQAAGRGLQLLFYSVGIGQISSEVPQNLSASRPQDRQFILSSKKLLLSDSGFYLCAWSSGTAYEQYFGPGTRLTVT.

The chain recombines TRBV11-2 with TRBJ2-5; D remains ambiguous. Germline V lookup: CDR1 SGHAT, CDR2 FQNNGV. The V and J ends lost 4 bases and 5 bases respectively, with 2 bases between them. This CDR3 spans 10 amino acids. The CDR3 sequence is CASSSETQYF. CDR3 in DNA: TGTGCCAGCAGCTCGGAGACCCAGTACTTC.

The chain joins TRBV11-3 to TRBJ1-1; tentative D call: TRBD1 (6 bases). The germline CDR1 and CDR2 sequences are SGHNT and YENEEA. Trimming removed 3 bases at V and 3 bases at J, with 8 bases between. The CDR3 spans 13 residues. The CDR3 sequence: CASSLYRDTEAFF. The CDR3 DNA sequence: TGTGCCAGCAGCTTGTACAGGGACACTGAAGCTTTCTTT.

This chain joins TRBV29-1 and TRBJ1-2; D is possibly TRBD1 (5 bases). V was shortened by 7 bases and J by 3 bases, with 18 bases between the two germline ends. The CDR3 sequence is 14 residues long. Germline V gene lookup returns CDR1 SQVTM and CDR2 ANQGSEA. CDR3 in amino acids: CSAKQDQGDYGYTF. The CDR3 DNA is TGCAGCGCAAAACAGGACCAGGGTGACTATGGCTACACCTTC.

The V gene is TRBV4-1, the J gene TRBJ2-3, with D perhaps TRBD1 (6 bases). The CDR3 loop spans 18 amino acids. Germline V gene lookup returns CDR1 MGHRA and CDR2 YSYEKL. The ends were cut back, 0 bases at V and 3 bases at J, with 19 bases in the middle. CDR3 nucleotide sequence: TGCGCCAGCAGCCAAGAACAGGGAAAAGTTCTTCAAACAGATACGCAGTATTTT. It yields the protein CASSQEQGKVLQTDTQYF.

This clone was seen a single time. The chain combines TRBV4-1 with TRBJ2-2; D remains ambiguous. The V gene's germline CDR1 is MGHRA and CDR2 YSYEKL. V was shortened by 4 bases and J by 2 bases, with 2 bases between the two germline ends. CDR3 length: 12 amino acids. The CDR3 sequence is CASSLNTGELFF. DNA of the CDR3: TGCGCCAGCAGCCTAAACACCGGGGAGCTGTTTTTT.

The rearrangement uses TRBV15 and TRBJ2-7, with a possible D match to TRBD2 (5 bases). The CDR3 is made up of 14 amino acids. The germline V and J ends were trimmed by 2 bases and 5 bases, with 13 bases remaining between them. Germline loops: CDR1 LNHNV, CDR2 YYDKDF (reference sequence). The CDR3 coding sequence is TGTGCCACCAGCAGAAGTCCGACGGAGGACGAGCAGTACTTC. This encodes CATSRSPTEDEQYF.

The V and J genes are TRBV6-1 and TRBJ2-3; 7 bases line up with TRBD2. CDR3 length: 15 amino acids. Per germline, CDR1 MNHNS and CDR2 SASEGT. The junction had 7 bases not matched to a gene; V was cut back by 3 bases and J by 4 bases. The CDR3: CASSEIRGGSDTQYF. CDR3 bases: TGTGCCAGCAGTGAGATCCGCGGGGGTTCAGATACGCAGTATTTT.